This is a list of T cell receptor beta chains from one sample in a study of cytomegalovirus exposure and HLA in healthy donors. TCRdb's table, derived via immunoSEQ multiplex PCR, lists solely in-frame clones and lacks some. There are some 110,000 clones in the sample; approximately 69% occur only once, and 11% lies in the top ten. Source material: PBMCs. These receptors came from a woman aged 50 to 60 in good health and CMV-seropositive. Both conserved end residues are part of each CDR3. The order of the fields is D gene, V gene, J gene, clone size, CDR3 protein, CDR3 DNA. The D gene is left open where the match is weak. Part of the rows lack a size; the others show once, few, many or a class for expanded clones.

d_gene: TRBD1; v_gene: TRBV6-5; j_gene: TRBJ1-2; abundance: NA; CDR3aa: CASSSVRDRGGYGYTF; CDR3nt: TGTGCCAGCAGTTCCGTCCGGGACAGGGGGGGCTATGGCTACACCTTC
d_gene: NA; v_gene: TRBV13; j_gene: TRBJ2-5; abundance: NA; CDR3aa: CASSLQGRVTQETQYF; CDR3nt: TGTGCCAGCAGCTTACAAGGCCGGGTAACCCAAGAGACCCAGTACTTC
d_gene: NA; v_gene: TRBV4-3; j_gene: TRBJ1-4; abundance: few; CDR3aa: CASSQGSATNEKLFF; CDR3nt: TGCGCCAGCAGCCAAGGGTCAGCAACTAATGAAAAACTGTTTTTT
d_gene: NA; v_gene: TRBV5-4; j_gene: TRBJ1-2; abundance: NA; CDR3aa: CASSLEGLGGYTF; CDR3nt: TGTGCCAGCAGCTTGGAGGGGCTGGGTGGCTACACCTTC
d_gene: NA; v_gene: TRBV6-1; j_gene: TRBJ2-3; abundance: once; CDR3aa: CASSVAVGDTQYF; CDR3nt: TGTGCCAGCAGTGTCGCGGTAGGAGATACGCAGTATTTT
d_gene: NA; v_gene: TRBV6-1; j_gene: TRBJ1-5; abundance: NA; CDR3aa: CASSRDTVSNQPQHF; CDR3nt: TGTGCCAGCAGCCGGGACACCGTTAGCAATCAGCCCCAGCATTTT
d_gene: TRBD1; v_gene: TRBV6-5; j_gene: TRBJ2-5; abundance: NA; CDR3aa: CASRRDRGRETQYF; CDR3nt: TGTGCCAGCAGACGAGACAGGGGGCGTGAGACCCAGTACTTC
d_gene: TRBD2; v_gene: TRBV10-2; j_gene: TRBJ2-1; abundance: NA; CDR3aa: CASTVSGSYNEQFF; CDR3nt: TGCGCCAGTACGGTTAGCGGGTCATACAATGAGCAGTTCTTC
d_gene: NA; v_gene: TRBV6-6; j_gene: TRBJ1-1; abundance: NA; CDR3aa: CASSGTLDLGNTEAFF; CDR3nt: TGTGCCAGCAGTGGGACACTCGATTTGGGGAACACTGAAGCTTTCTTT
d_gene: NA; v_gene: TRBV27; j_gene: TRBJ1-1; abundance: few; CDR3aa: CASSLNGQGEAFF; CDR3nt: TGTGCCAGCAGTTTAAACGGACAAGGTGAAGCTTTCTTT
d_gene: NA; v_gene: TRBV19; j_gene: TRBJ2-1; abundance: NA; CDR3aa: CASSIRDINNEQFF; CDR3nt: TGTGCCAGTAGTATACGGGACATAAACAATGAGCAGTTCTTC
d_gene: TRBD2; v_gene: TRBV27; j_gene: TRBJ2-5; abundance: NA; CDR3aa: CASSPGGGWAQETQYF; CDR3nt: TGTGCCAGCTCCCCCGGCGGGGGTTGGGCCCAAGAGACCCAGTACTTC
d_gene: NA; v_gene: TRBV29-1; j_gene: TRBJ1-1; abundance: NA; CDR3aa: CSVEGGVNTEAFF; CDR3nt: TGCAGCGTTGAAGGCGGGGTAAACACTGAAGCTTTCTTT
d_gene: NA; v_gene: TRBV19; j_gene: TRBJ1-5; abundance: NA; CDR3aa: CASSDQGVSNQPQHF; CDR3nt: TGTGCCAGTAGTGACCAAGGGGTGAGCAATCAGCCCCAGCATTTT
d_gene: NA; v_gene: TRBV5-5; j_gene: TRBJ1-2; abundance: NA; CDR3aa: CASSPSTDYGYTF; CDR3nt: TGTGCCAGCAGCCCCTCGACAGACTATGGCTACACCTTC
d_gene: TRBD2; v_gene: TRBV27; j_gene: TRBJ2-1; abundance: NA; CDR3aa: CASSLFGTSGSNEQFF; CDR3nt: TGTGCCAGCAGTTTATTTGGGACTAGCGGGAGCAATGAGCAGTTCTTC
d_gene: TRBD1; v_gene: TRBV7-8; j_gene: TRBJ1-1; abundance: NA; CDR3aa: CASSYGQGGHTEAFF; CDR3nt: TGTGCCAGCAGCTACGGACAGGGAGGTCATACTGAAGCTTTCTTT
d_gene: TRBD1; v_gene: TRBV5-6; j_gene: TRBJ1-4; abundance: NA; CDR3aa: CASSTTLTGGNEKLFF; CDR3nt: TGTGCCAGCAGCACGACCTTGACAGGGGGTAATGAAAAACTGTTTTTT
d_gene: NA; v_gene: TRBV28; j_gene: TRBJ1-2; abundance: once; CDR3aa: CASSPSAGAGHYGYTF; CDR3nt: TGTGCCAGCAGTCCCTCGGCGGGTGCCGGACACTATGGCTACACCTTC
d_gene: TRBD1; v_gene: TRBV30; j_gene: TRBJ1-1; abundance: NA; CDR3aa: CAWNHEGDRGKAFF; CDR3nt: TGTGCCTGGAACCATGAAGGAGACAGGGGTAAAGCTTTCTTT
d_gene: NA; v_gene: TRBV15; j_gene: TRBJ1-4; abundance: NA; CDR3aa: CATRRHDLNEKLFF; CDR3nt: TGTGCCACCCGTAGACATGATCTTAATGAAAAACTGTTTTTT
d_gene: NA; v_gene: TRBV6-5; j_gene: TRBJ2-7; abundance: NA; CDR3aa: CASSYRPPGGLGEQYF; CDR3nt: TGTGCCAGCAGTTATAGACCCCCCGGGGGGCTCGGCGAGCAGTACTTC
d_gene: TRBD1; v_gene: TRBV6-5; j_gene: TRBJ1-1; abundance: NA; CDR3aa: CASRVDRATEAFF; CDR3nt: TGTGCCAGCAGGGTAGACAGGGCCACTGAAGCTTTCTTT
d_gene: TRBD1; v_gene: TRBV5-1; j_gene: TRBJ1-6; abundance: NA; CDR3aa: CASMEGADSPLHF; CDR3nt: TGCGCCAGCATGGAGGGGGCAGATTCACCCCTCCACTTT
d_gene: TRBD2; v_gene: TRBV19; j_gene: TRBJ2-7; abundance: NA; CDR3aa: CASSPRSSGTTYEQYF; CDR3nt: TGTGCCAGTAGTCCACGGTCTAGCGGGACTACCTACGAGCAGTACTTC
d_gene: TRBD1; v_gene: TRBV30; j_gene: TRBJ1-4; abundance: once; CDR3aa: CAWTRGTSNEKLFF; CDR3nt: TGTGCCTGGACCAGGGGGACGTCAAATGAAAAACTGTTTTTT
d_gene: NA; v_gene: TRBV4-3; j_gene: TRBJ1-5; abundance: NA; CDR3aa: CASSQEYRDHQPQHF; CDR3nt: TGCGCCAGCAGCCAAGAGTACAGGGACCATCAGCCCCAGCATTTT
d_gene: NA; v_gene: TRBV25-1; j_gene: TRBJ1-1; abundance: NA; CDR3aa: CASRDQGVGSDTEAFF; CDR3nt: TGTGCCAGCAGAGATCAGGGTGTTGGTTCGGACACTGAAGCTTTCTTT
d_gene: NA; v_gene: TRBV30; j_gene: TRBJ1-1; abundance: NA; CDR3aa: CAWSVPGTEAFF; CDR3nt: TGTGCCTGGAGTGTACCGGGGACTGAAGCTTTCTTT
d_gene: TRBD1; v_gene: TRBV5-1; j_gene: TRBJ1-1; abundance: few; CDR3aa: CASSLGTGDYTEAFF; CDR3nt: TGCGCCAGCAGCTTGGGGACAGGGGATTATACTGAAGCTTTCTTT
d_gene: NA; v_gene: TRBV6-5; j_gene: TRBJ1-3; abundance: NA; CDR3aa: CASSRTVPSGNTIYF; CDR3nt: TGTGCCAGCAGTCGGACAGTACCCTCTGGAAACACCATATATTTT
d_gene: NA; v_gene: TRBV19; j_gene: TRBJ1-5; abundance: NA; CDR3aa: CASSIGAGLDQPQHF; CDR3nt: TGTGCCAGTAGTATAGGGGCAGGGCTGGATCAGCCCCAGCATTTT
d_gene: TRBD2; v_gene: TRBV5-1; j_gene: TRBJ2-1; abundance: NA; CDR3aa: CASSETGTTYNEQFF; CDR3nt: TGCGCCAGCAGCGAAACCGGGACTACCTACAATGAGCAGTTCTTC
d_gene: TRBD1; v_gene: TRBV4-2; j_gene: TRBJ1-5; abundance: NA; CDR3aa: CASSPEWGQGYQPQHF; CDR3nt: TGTGCCAGCAGCCCAGAATGGGGACAGGGGTATCAGCCCCAGCATTTT
d_gene: TRBD2; v_gene: TRBV5-8; j_gene: TRBJ2-3; abundance: NA; CDR3aa: CASSSGTNTDTQYF; CDR3nt: TGTGCCAGCAGCTCCGGGACTAACACAGATACGCAGTATTTT
d_gene: TRBD2; v_gene: TRBV5-4; j_gene: TRBJ2-3; abundance: NA; CDR3aa: CASSFDTSGVSDTQYF; CDR3nt: TGTGCCAGCAGCTTCGATACTAGCGGGGTCTCAGATACGCAGTATTTT
d_gene: TRBD2; v_gene: TRBV4-2; j_gene: TRBJ2-3; abundance: NA; CDR3aa: CASSQLAGGVTDTQYF; CDR3nt: TGTGCCAGCAGCCAACTAGCGGGAGGGGTCACAGATACGCAGTATTTT
d_gene: NA; v_gene: TRBV5-4; j_gene: TRBJ1-4; abundance: NA; CDR3aa: CASSLQGESEKLFF; CDR3nt: TGTGCCAGCAGCCTACAGGGAGAGAGTGAAAAACTGTTTTTT
d_gene: NA; v_gene: TRBV6-6; j_gene: TRBJ1-3; abundance: few; CDR3aa: CASSNARHGSGNTIYF; CDR3nt: TGTGCCAGCAGTAACGCCAGACACGGCTCTGGAAACACCATATATTTT
d_gene: TRBD2; v_gene: TRBV7-2; j_gene: TRBJ2-3; abundance: NA; CDR3aa: CASSLWVSGGGTDTQYF; CDR3nt: TGTGCCAGCAGCTTATGGGTTAGCGGGGGAGGTACAGATACGCAGTATTTT
d_gene: NA; v_gene: TRBV5-4; j_gene: TRBJ2-3; abundance: NA; CDR3aa: CASSPRSRAITDTQYF; CDR3nt: TGTGCCAGCAGCCCCCGTTCGCGGGCGATCACAGATACGCAGTATTTT
d_gene: TRBD1; v_gene: TRBV19; j_gene: TRBJ1-4; abundance: NA; CDR3aa: CASSATGEWEKLFF; CDR3nt: TGTGCCAGTAGCGCTACAGGGGAGTGGGAAAAACTGTTTTTT
d_gene: NA; v_gene: TRBV30; j_gene: TRBJ1-2; abundance: NA; CDR3aa: CAWSAQSGGYTF; CDR3nt: TGTGCCTGGAGTGCCCAATCAGGTGGCTACACCTTC
d_gene: TRBD1; v_gene: TRBV10-3; j_gene: TRBJ1-5; abundance: NA; CDR3aa: CAISGGTDSNQPQHF; CDR3nt: TGTGCCATCAGTGGGGGGACAGATAGCAATCAGCCCCAGCATTTT
d_gene: TRBD2; v_gene: TRBV7-2; j_gene: TRBJ2-5; abundance: NA; CDR3aa: CASSLDTSGYQETQYF; CDR3nt: TGTGCCAGCAGCTTAGATACTAGCGGGTACCAAGAGACCCAGTACTTC
d_gene: NA; v_gene: TRBV19; j_gene: TRBJ2-1; abundance: NA; CDR3aa: CASSMSTGYPGEQFF; CDR3nt: TGTGCCAGTAGTATGTCGACAGGATACCCAGGGGAGCAGTTCTTC
d_gene: TRBD1; v_gene: TRBV7-2; j_gene: TRBJ1-2; abundance: once; CDR3aa: CASSLAGQGAAGYTF; CDR3nt: TGTGCCAGCAGCTTAGCGGGGCAGGGGGCGGCTGGCTACACCTTC